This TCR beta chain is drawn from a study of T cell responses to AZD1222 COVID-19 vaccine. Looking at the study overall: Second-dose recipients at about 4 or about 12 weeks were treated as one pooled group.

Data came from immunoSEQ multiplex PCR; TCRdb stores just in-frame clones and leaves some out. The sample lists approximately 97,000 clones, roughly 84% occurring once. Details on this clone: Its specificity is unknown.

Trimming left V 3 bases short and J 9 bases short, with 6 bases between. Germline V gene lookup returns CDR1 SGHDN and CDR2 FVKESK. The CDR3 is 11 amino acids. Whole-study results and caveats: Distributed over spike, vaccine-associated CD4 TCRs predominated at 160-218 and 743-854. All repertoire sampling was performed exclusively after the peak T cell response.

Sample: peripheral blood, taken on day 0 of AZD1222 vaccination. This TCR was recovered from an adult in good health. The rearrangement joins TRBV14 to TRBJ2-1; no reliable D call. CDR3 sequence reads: CASSHVAEQFF. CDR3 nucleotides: TGTGCCAGCAGCCACGTCGCTGAGCAGTTCTTC. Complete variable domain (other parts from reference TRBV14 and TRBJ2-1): EAGVTQFPSHSVIEKGQTVTLRCDPISGHDNLYWYRRVMGKEIKFLLHFVKESKQDESGMPNNRFLAERTGGTYSTLKVQPAELEDSGVYFCASSHVAEQFFGPGTRLTVL.